What follows are 26 T cell receptor beta chains derived from one specimen sequenced in a study of vaccination effects on CD4 cells after COVID-19. The antigens of these receptors remain unknown. TCRdb's table, derived via immunoSEQ multiplex PCR, lists solely in-frame clones and lacks some. The table lists 20,000 to 30,000 clones, around 70% of them singletons, with roughly 8.7% in the top ten. Sequencing followed a ViraFEST assay step that expanded antigen-specific CD4+ T cells with viral peptide pools. When about ten days of culture had elapsed, CD4+ T cells were isolated. The cohort was immunized with two doses of either the BNT162b2 or mRNA-1273 vaccine. Sequenced material: CD4+ T cells from PBMCs cultured with SARS-CoV-2 spike peptides, taken after COVID-19 vaccination. These receptors were obtained from a human donor who received a COVID-19 vaccine.

The genes are TRBV7-9 and TRBJ2-5; 11 bases match TRBD2. The length of the CDR3 is 14 residues. Germline-derived CDR1 and CDR2 are SEHNR and FQNEAQ (reference sequence). Germline trimming cut 7 bases from V and 2 bases from J; bases unmatched to any gene: 3. This CDR3 is CASNPSGGQETQYF. The DNA for the CDR3 is TGTGCCAGCAACCCTAGCGGGGGGCAAGAGACCCAGTACTTC.

The genes are TRBV5-6 and TRBJ1-1; D uncertain. The CDR3 is 15 amino acids. Deletions cut 1 base from V and 0 bases from J, with 10 bases between. CDR1 and CDR2 (germline): SGHDT, YYEEEE. CDR3 bases: TGTGCCAGCAGCTTGTATCTGGTGGTGAACACTGAAGCTTTCTTT. It encodes CASSLYLVVNTEAFF.

The chain couples TRBV27 to TRBJ1-2; unclear D gene. The germline gives CDR1 MNHEY, CDR2 SMNVEV (reference sequence). The CDR3 loop spans 14 amino acids. Trimming pared 6 bases from V and 5 bases from J, leaving 16 bases between. CDR3 DNA sequence: TGTGCCAGCAGACTGGACGGAGCCCGATATGGCTACACCTTC. Its protein is CASRLDGARYGYTF.

V is TRBV19 and J is TRBJ1-5; 7 bases line up with TRBD1. This CDR3 has 15 amino acids. V lost 7 bases to trimming and J lost 4 bases; unmatched junction nucleotides: 10. Germline-derived CDR1 and CDR2 are LNHDA and SQIVND (reference sequence). In DNA form, the CDR3 reads TGTGCCAGTAATCGGAGGGGGCGAGGAAATCAGCCCCAGCATTTT. Protein: CASNRRGRGNQPQHF.

This clone is classed as medium-sized. V gene TRBV3-1 (or the pseudogene TRBV3-2) combines with J gene TRBJ2-5; TRBD1 aligns across 9 bases. The trim removed 0 bases at V and 1 base at J, leaving 6 bases unmatched. This CDR3 region has 17 residues. Germline loops: CDR1 LGHDT, CDR2 YNNKEL (reference sequence). CDR3 DNA: TGTGCCAGCAGCCAAGATCTTCTGACAGGGGGCCAAGAGACCCAGTACTTC. Protein sequence: CASSQDLLTGGQETQYF.

This clone appeared a single time. The chain uses TRBV5-1 and TRBJ2-1; TRBD2 matches 8 bases. CDR1 is SGHRS and CDR2 is YFSETQ in the germline V gene. J was trimmed by 6 bases and V by 4 bases; bases with no gene match: 9. This CDR3 region has 15 residues. Here the CDR3 DNA reads TGCGCCAGCAGCCCACGGGGGGGCCTTAGCAATGAGCAGTTCTTC. Translated, it gives CASSPRGGLSNEQFF. The full variable domain, completed using reference TRBV5-1 and TRBJ2-1, is KAGVTQTPRYLIKTRGQQVTLSCSPISGHRSVSWYQQTPGQGLQFLFEYFSETQRNKGNFPGRFSGRQFSNSRSEMNVSTLELGDSALYLCASSPRGGLSNEQFFGPGTRLTVL.

This sequence joins TRBV7-7 and TRBJ2-1; TRBD2 agrees at 10 bases. The V gene's germline CDR1 is SSHAT and CDR2 FNYEAQ (reference sequence). The CDR3 totals 15 residues. V was clipped by 3 bases and J by 6 bases; unmatched bases: 5. Written as DNA, the CDR3 is TGTGCCAGCAGCTTGAGCGGGGGGGCTTTCAATGAGCAGTTCTTC. Protein sequence: CASSLSGGAFNEQFF.

This clone occurred a few times. The chain links TRBV6-4 to TRBJ2-3; 11 nucleotides line up with TRBD2. This CDR3 has 15 amino acids. Per the germline V gene, CDR1 is MRHNA and CDR2 is SNTAGT. V was clipped by 4 bases and J by 4 bases; unmatched bases: 4. CDR3 sequence: CASSVAGGPADTQYF. Here the CDR3 DNA reads TGTGCCAGCAGTGTAGCGGGGGGGCCGGCAGATACGCAGTATTTT.

The V and J genes are TRBV6-1 and TRBJ1-6; perhaps TRBD1 as D (6 bases). V shed 1 base and J shed 0 bases, with 7 bases lying between them. The CDR3 consists of 16 residues. Germline V gives CDR1 MNHNS, CDR2 SASEGT. In nucleotides, the CDR3 is TGTGCCAGCAGTGAAGACAGGGTCTCCTATAATTCACCCCTCCACTTT. Encoded protein: CASSEDRVSYNSPLHF.

The chain uses TRBV18 and TRBJ2-5, with D unclear. V was cut by 3 bases and J by 2 bases, with 10 bases left in between. Germline assignment: CDR1 KGHSH and CDR2 LQKENI. The CDR3 consists of 14 residues. The DNA for the CDR3 is TGTGCCAGCTCACCCCCTATAGGACAAGAGACCCAGTACTTC. Protein sequence: CASSPPIGQETQYF.

The chain uses TRBV7-9 and TRBJ2-7; 7 bases map to TRBD1. Germline CDR1 reads SEHNR; CDR2 reads FQNEAQ (reference sequence). Unmatched junction bases numbered 10, after V lost 6 bases and J lost 5 bases. This CDR3 region has 14 residues. This CDR3 is CASSKGYRGDEQYF. CDR3 nucleotides: TGTGCCAGCAGTAAAGGGTACAGGGGCGACGAGCAGTACTTC.

The V gene is TRBV19, the J gene TRBJ1-6, with D tentatively TRBD1 (5 bases). Germline V CDR1 and CDR2: LNHDA, SQIVND (reference sequence). The CDR3 loop spans 16 amino acids. The V end was cut by 0 bases, the J end by 8 bases, with 14 bases between. CDR3 coding DNA: TGTGCCAGTAGTATAGATCGCCAGGGTTACGATTCACCCCTCCACTTT. Amino acid sequence: CASSIDRQGYDSPLHF.

The V call is TRBV24-1, the J call TRBJ2-5, with 7 bases aligning to TRBD2. The junction had 10 bases not matched to a gene; V was cut back by 5 bases and J by 5 bases. There are 15 residues in the CDR3. The germline CDR1 and CDR2 sequences are KGHDR and SFDVKD. CDR3 nucleotides: TGTGCCACCAGTGGGGGGGGGTTGAAGGCGGAGACCCAGTACTTC. Amino acid sequence: CATSGGGLKAETQYF.

The rearrangement links TRBV7-9 to TRBJ1-2; D ambiguous. CDR3 length: 14 amino acids. Per germline, CDR1 SEHNR and CDR2 FQNEAQ (reference sequence). Trimming pared 6 bases from V and 0 bases from J, leaving 11 bases between. CDR3: CASRIQQSNYGYTF. CDR3 bases: TGTGCCAGCAGAATACAGCAATCTAACTATGGCTACACCTTC.

The chain has TRBV29-1 and TRBJ1-2; possible D gene TRBD1, 5 bases. CDR1 and CDR2 from the germline V gene are SQVTM and ANQGSEA. The CDR3 has 13 residues. The V end was cut by 3 bases, the J end by 4 bases, with 12 bases between. The DNA of the CDR3 is TGCAGCGTTGAGGTTCGGGGCGCCTATGGCTACACCTTC. Its translation: CSVEVRGAYGYTF.

This clone was counted only a few times. The rearrangement uses TRBV18 and TRBJ2-1; D might be TRBD2 (5 bases). The germline gives CDR1 KGHSH, CDR2 LQKENI. This CDR3 is 14 amino acids long. The V gene lost 4 bases and the J gene lost 7 bases, with 14 bases spanning the gap. CDR3 DNA: TGTGCCAGCTCACTGTCGGGCCGGAGGAATGAGCAGTTCTTC. This translates into CASSLSGRRNEQFF.

This clone was picked up a small number of times. This rearrangement joins TRBV3-1 (or the pseudogene TRBV3-2) to TRBJ1-6, with a tentative D call TRBD1 (6 bases). This CDR3 comprises 15 residues. Germline V gene lookup returns CDR1 LGHDT and CDR2 YNNKEL (reference sequence). Between the trimmed V and J ends, which lost 0 bases and 8 bases, there was a span of 11 bases. CDR3 coding DNA: TGTGCCAGCAGCCAAGATACAGGGTCTTATTCACCCCTCCACTTT. Amino acid sequence: CASSQDTGSYSPLHF.

The rearrangement joins TRBV6-4 to TRBJ2-3, with D uncertain. This CDR3 is built from 15 residues. CDR1 and CDR2 from the germline V gene are MRHNA and SNTAGT. V was clipped by 4 bases and J by 0 bases, with 11 bases between them. The CDR3: CASSASLDSTDTQYF. The CDR3 DNA follows: TGTGCCAGCAGTGCAAGTTTGGACAGCACAGATACGCAGTATTTT.

The chain has TRBV6-5 and TRBJ2-3; D might be TRBD2 (5 bases). The CDR3 has 15 amino acids. Trimming removed 6 bases at V and 2 bases at J, with 15 bases between. CDR1 and CDR2 (germline): MNHEY, SVGAGI. The CDR3, as DNA: TGTGCCAGCAGACCCGACGGCGGGTTCACAGATACGCAGTATTTT. Its protein is CASRPDGGFTDTQYF.

The chain employs TRBV5-1 and TRBJ2-7; possibly TRBD1 for D (5 bases). CDR1 SGHRS and CDR2 YFSETQ come from the germline V gene. V lost 4 bases to trimming and J lost 2 bases, with 13 bases between them. This CDR3 has 14 amino acids. The CDR3 reads CASSQQGTPYEQYF. CDR3 bases: TGCGCCAGCAGCCAGCAGGGTACCCCCTACGAGCAGTACTTC.

The table lists this clone with a few counts. This chain connects TRBV27 to TRBJ2-7; 7 nucleotides align to TRBD1. Germline V CDR1 and CDR2: MNHEY, SMNVEV (reference sequence). This CDR3 is 14 amino acids long. V gave up 8 bases and J gave up 0 bases; unmatched junction bases: 7. Here the CDR3 reads CASGWAGGSYEQYF. CDR3 in DNA: TGTGCCAGCGGCTGGGCAGGGGGCTCCTACGAGCAGTACTTC.

The V and J genes are TRBV6-6 and TRBJ1-2; 8 nucleotides match TRBD1. CDR1 and CDR2 (germline): MNHNY, SVGAGI (reference sequence). The CDR3 extends over 13 amino acids. Losses at the gene ends were 6 bases for V and 4 bases for J; bases not matched to a gene: 4. CDR3 coding DNA: TGTGCCAGCAGCCCCGGGACAGGCTATGGCTACACCTTC. Its translation: CASSPGTGYGYTF.

The rearrangement uses TRBV11-2 and TRBJ2-7, with 8 positions matching TRBD2. The CDR3 runs 16 residues. Germline V CDR1 and CDR2: SGHAT, FQNNGV. V was pared by 5 bases and J by 0 bases, with 9 bases of the junction left unmatched. In DNA, the CDR3 is TGTGCCAGCAGCACCCTTGAGCGGGGGAGCTCCTACGAGCAGTACTTC. Its translation is CASSTLERGSSYEQYF.

This chain links TRBV19 with TRBJ1-3; D may be TRBD1 (6 bases). Germline CDR1 reads LNHDA; CDR2 reads SQIVND (reference sequence). The CDR3 is made up of 14 amino acids. The ends were cut back, 2 bases at V and 3 bases at J, with 8 bases in the middle. Here the CDR3 reads CASSIRTDGNTIYF. CDR3 bases: TGTGCCAGTAGTATAAGGACAGATGGAAACACCATATATTTT.

The rearrangement links TRBV18 to TRBJ1-4, with 7 bases aligning to TRBD1. With V trimmed by 8 bases and J by 8 bases, 8 bases remained unmatched. This CDR3 has 13 amino acids. The germline CDR1 and CDR2 sequences are KGHSH and LQKENI. The CDR3 DNA is TGTGCCAGCAGGGACAGACTAGAGGAAAAACTGTTTTTT. It yields the protein CASRDRLEEKLFF. The variable domain in full, with the rest retrieved from reference TRBV18 and TRBJ1-4, is NAGVMQNPRHLVRRRGQEARLRCSPMKGHSHVYWYRQLPEEGLKFMVYLQKENIIDESGMPKERFSAEFPKEGPSILRIQQVVRGDSAAYFCASRDRLEEKLFFGSGTQLSVL.

This clone occurred a few times. The rearrangement joins TRBV4-1 to TRBJ2-5; possible D gene TRBD1, 5 bases. CDR3 size: 15 residues. The ends were cut back, 5 bases at V and 5 bases at J, with 18 bases in the middle. CDR1 is MGHRA, CDR2 YSYEKL, per germline. The CDR3, as DNA: TGCGCCAGCAGCTCAGGGATGGCGGTAGGGGAGACCCAGTACTTC. Encoded protein: CASSSGMAVGETQYF.